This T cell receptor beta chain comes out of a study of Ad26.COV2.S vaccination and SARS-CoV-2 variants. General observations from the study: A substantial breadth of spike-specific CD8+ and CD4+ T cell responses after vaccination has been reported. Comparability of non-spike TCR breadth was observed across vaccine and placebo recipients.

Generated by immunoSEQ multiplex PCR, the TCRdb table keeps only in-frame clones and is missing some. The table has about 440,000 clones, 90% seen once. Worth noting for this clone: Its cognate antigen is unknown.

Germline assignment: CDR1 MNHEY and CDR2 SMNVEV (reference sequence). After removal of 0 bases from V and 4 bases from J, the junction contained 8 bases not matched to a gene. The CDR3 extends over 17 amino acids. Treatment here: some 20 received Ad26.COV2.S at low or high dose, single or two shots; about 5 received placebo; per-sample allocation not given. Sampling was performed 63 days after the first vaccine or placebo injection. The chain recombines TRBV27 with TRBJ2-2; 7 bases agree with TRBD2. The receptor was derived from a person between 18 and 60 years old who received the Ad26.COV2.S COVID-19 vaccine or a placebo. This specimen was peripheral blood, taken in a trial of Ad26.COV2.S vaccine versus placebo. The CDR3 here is CASSLSLAGVLTGELFF. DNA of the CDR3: TGTGCCAGCAGTTTATCACTGGCGGGAGTTCTCACCGGGGAGCTGTTTTTT.